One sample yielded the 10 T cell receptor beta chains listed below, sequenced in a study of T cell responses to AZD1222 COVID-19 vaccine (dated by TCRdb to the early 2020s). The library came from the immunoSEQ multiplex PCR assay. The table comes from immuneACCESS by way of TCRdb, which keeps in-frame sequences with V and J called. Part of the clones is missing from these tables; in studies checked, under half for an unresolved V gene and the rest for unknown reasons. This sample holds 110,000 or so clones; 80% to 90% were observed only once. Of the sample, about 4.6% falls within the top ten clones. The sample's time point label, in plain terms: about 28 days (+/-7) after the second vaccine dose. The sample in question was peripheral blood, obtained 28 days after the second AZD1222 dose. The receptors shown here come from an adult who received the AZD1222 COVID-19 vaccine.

CDR3: CASSYPGTDFGYTF. DNA of the CDR3: TGTGCCAGCAGTTACCCGGGGACTGACTTTGGCTACACCTTC. The V and J genes are TRBV6-6 and TRBJ1-2; perhaps TRBD1 as D (5 bases). The V gene lost 2 bases and the J gene lost 7 bases, with 14 bases spanning the gap. Germline assignment: CDR1 MNHNY and CDR2 SVGAGI (reference sequence). There are 14 residues in the CDR3.

The CDR3: CASRATPGLVSEQYF. The DNA for the CDR3 is TGTGCCAGCAGGGCGACTCCGGGACTAGTAAGCGAGCAGTACTTC. The chain is built from TRBV6-1 and TRBJ2-7; 8 bases map to TRBD2. The V and J ends lost 6 bases and 6 bases, in that order; junction bases with no gene match: 13. The germline CDR1 and CDR2 sequences are MNHNS and SASEGT. The CDR3 extends over 15 amino acids.

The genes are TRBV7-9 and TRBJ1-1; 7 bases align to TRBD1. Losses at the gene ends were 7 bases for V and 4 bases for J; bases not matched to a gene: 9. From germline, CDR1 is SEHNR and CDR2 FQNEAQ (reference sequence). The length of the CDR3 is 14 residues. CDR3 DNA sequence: TGTGCCAGCACCGCAGGGGGGGCGAGCACTGAAGCTTTCTTT. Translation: CASTAGGASTEAFF.

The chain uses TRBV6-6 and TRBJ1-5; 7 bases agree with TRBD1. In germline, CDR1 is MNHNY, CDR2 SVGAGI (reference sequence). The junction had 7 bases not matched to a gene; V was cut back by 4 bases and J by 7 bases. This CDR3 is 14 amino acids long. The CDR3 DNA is TGTGCCAGCAGTTCCGGGACAGACGGACAGCCCCAGCATTTT. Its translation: CASSSGTDGQPQHF.

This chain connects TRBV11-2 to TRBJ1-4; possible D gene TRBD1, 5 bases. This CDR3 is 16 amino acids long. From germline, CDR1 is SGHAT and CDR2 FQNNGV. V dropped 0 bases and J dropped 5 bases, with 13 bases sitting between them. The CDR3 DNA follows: TGTGCCAGCAGCTTAGACCCGGGACTTAGAAATGAAAAACTGTTTTTT. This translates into CASSLDPGLRNEKLFF.

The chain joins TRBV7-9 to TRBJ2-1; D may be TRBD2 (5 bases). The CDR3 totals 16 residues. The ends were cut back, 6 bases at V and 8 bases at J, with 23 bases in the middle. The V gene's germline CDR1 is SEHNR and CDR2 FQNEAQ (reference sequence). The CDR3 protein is CASSQRGRPPTDEQFF. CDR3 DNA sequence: TGTGCCAGCAGTCAAAGAGGGAGACCCCCAACGGATGAGCAGTTCTTC. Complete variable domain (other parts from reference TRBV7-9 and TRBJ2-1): DTGVSQNPRHKITKRGQNVTFRCDPISEHNRLYWYRQTLGQGPEFLTYFQNEAQLEKSRLLSDRFSAERPKGSFSTLEIQRTEQGDSAMYLCASSQRGRPPTDEQFFGPGTRLTVL.

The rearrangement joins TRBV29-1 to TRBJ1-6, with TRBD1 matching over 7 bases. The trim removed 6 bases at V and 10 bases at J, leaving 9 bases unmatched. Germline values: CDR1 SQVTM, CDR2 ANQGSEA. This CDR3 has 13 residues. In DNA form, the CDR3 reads TGCAGCGTCAAAGGACAGGAGAACTCACCCCTCCACTTT. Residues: CSVKGQENSPLHF.

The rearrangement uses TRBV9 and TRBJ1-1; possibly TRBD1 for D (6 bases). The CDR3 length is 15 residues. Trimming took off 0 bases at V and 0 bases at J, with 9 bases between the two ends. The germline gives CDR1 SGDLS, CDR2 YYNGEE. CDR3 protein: CASSVGGTLNTEAFF. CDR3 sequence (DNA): TGTGCCAGCAGCGTAGGGGGGACATTGAACACTGAAGCTTTCTTT.

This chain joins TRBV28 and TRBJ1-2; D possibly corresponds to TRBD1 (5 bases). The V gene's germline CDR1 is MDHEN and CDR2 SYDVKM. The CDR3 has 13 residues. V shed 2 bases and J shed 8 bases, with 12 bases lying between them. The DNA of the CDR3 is TGTGCCAGCAGTTTACCGGGGGTTGGGGGCTACACCTTC. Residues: CASSLPGVGGYTF.

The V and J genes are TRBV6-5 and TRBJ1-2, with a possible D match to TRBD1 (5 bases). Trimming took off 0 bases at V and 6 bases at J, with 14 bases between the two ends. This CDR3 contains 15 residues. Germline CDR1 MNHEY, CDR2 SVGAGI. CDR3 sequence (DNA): TGTGCCAGCAGTTACTCCGGCAGGGTCGGGAATGGCTACACCTTC. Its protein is CASSYSGRVGNGYTF.